Following are 4 T cell receptor beta chains from one sample sequenced in a study of T cell responses to AZD1222 COVID-19 vaccine. Profiled with immunoSEQ multiplex PCR; TCRdb holds only in-frame clones, not every one. The sample shows approximately 140,000 clones, 80% to 90% of them seen only once. The sample here was peripheral blood, taken on day 0 of AZD1222 vaccination. All receptors come from an adult in good health.

CDR3: CASSPQVEETQYF. The CDR3 DNA reads TGTGCCAGCAGTCCCCAGGTGGAAGAGACCCAGTACTTC. V usage is TRBV28 and J usage is TRBJ2-5; D is unclear. The CDR3 consists of 13 residues. Germline lookup yields CDR1 MDHEN and CDR2 SYDVKM. V lost 5 bases to trimming and J lost 3 bases, with 10 bases between them.

The chain combines TRBV7-3 with TRBJ1-1; D gene uncertain. The CDR3 is 13 residues long. CDR1 and CDR2 from the germline V gene are SGHTA and FQGTGA. The V end was cut by 3 bases, the J end by 0 bases, with 5 bases between. The CDR3 loop reads CASSFTLNTEAFF. Written as DNA, the CDR3 is TGTGCCAGCAGCTTTACACTGAACACTGAAGCTTTCTTT.

The CDR3: CASRAENFGNTIYF. The DNA of the CDR3 is TGTGCCAGCAGGGCAGAGAACTTCGGAAACACCATATATTTT. The chain employs TRBV2 and TRBJ1-3; no definite D call. The length of the CDR3 is 14 residues. Deletions cut 6 bases from V and 4 bases from J, with 13 bases between. CDR1 SNHLY and CDR2 FYNNEI come from the germline V gene.

The rearrangement joins TRBV5-1 to TRBJ2-1, with 9 nucleotides matching TRBD2. Germline CDR1 is SGHRS and CDR2 is YFSETQ. The ends lost 1 base at V and 2 bases at J; junction bases unmatched: 4. The CDR3 consists of 16 residues. CDR3 residues: CASSLSLAGAYNEQFF. In DNA, the CDR3 is TGCGCCAGCAGCTTGTCACTAGCGGGCGCCTACAATGAGCAGTTCTTC.